In its sample, the clone carrying this TCR beta chain was seen many times. Its specificity is unknown. This sample was taken from a study of read filtering for tumor transcriptome and immune sequencing. About the study: Among patients, 17 to 20 were male and some 15 female, aged roughly 45 to 85 (mean about 72). By R-ISS, stages I, II and III held approximately 8, 17 and 7 patients. After DNase treatment, RNA was made into whole-transcriptome libraries. Study-wide results and caveats: The CD138-negative fraction was mixed bone marrow immune cells, not pure T cells.

The library was built from roughly 400 ng RNA with molecular barcoded adaptors for alpha/delta and beta/gamma chains. TCRdb passed the reads through MiXCR, listing each CDR3 protein once. The table lists tens of thousands of distinct CDR3 sequences, roughly 19% of them singletons, with roughly 10% in the top ten. This CDR3 has 16 residues. J is TRBJ2-3 and V is TRBV3-2. TRBV3-2 is a listed pseudogene. The material sequenced was a population of CD138-negative cells sorted from bone marrow. This TCR derives from a donor at least 40 years old with multiple myeloma. This CDR3 reads CASSQHIFGSTDTQYF. CDR3 DNA: TGTGCCAGCAGCCAACACATCTTTGGTAGCACAGATACGCAGTATTTT.